This T cell receptor beta chain was recovered during a study of shared clonotypes between healthy human individuals (TCRdb year 2020). At the level of the whole study: A few men and two women, aged 18 to 49 years, made up the cohort. For each donor, CD4 naive and CD4 memory were each given three plates, CD8 naive was given two plates, and CD8 memory was given one plate. To estimate repertoire size and how much clonotype sharing occurs between individuals, the study deeply sequenced the blood TCR repertoires of five healthy adults. To increase sequencing depth and limit assay-specific biases, different laboratories used diverse techniques to prepare libraries and sequence TCR repertoires. Between about 0.9 and 10 billion PBMCs per donor were obtained by leukapheresis.

A note on this clone: This clone's antigen is unknown. Base qualities are not provided; no much larger clone lies one nucleotide away.

The donors were healthy, HIV-negative adults who had no recently reported acute infections or vaccinations. All donors were Caucasian adults living in Nashville, Tennessee, USA. CD4+ T cells were enriched through magnetic negative selection, after which naive cells were positively selected on CD45RA and the remaining negative fraction served as the memory subset. Blood was obtained by leukapheresis, after which PBMCs were separated by Ficoll-Histopaque density gradient centrifugation and cryopreserved in liquid nitrogen vapor phase. Analytical flow cytometry was used to check the purity and quantity of every magnetically sorted T cell population. Each sorted fraction had its genomic DNA isolated and then quantified by UV absorbance on a Nanodrop 2000c. From cysteine to phenylalanine, the CDR3 is 13 amino acids long. Left in the record is the CDR3 DNA by itself, 39 bases read in frame from the first base. The germline V gene sets CDR1 to SGHRS and CDR2 to YFSETQ. V is cut by 3 bases and J by 7 bases, and the space between the germline ends is 13 bases.

Using the deep immunoSEQ assay, multiplex PCR amplified TCR CDR3 regions from genomic DNA. Extracted genomic DNA from each cell subset was distributed evenly across all wells of several immunoSEQ 96-well plates, and each plate was treated as a replicate. For sorted subsets, around 0.2 ug genomic DNA, equal to tens of thousands of T cell genomes, was loaded into each replicate PCR. Purified libraries were measured with a Qubit 3.0 fluorometer, size-checked on a Bioanalyzer 2100, and measured again with the KAPA Library Quantification kit. Every immunoSEQ 96-well plate was sequenced on a dedicated single-read 150-cycle Illumina NextSeq 550 flow cell. The paper's data handling went like this. Because the immunoSEQ output held only junctional sequences and lacked quality scores, the filtering could not match the filtering applied to full-length reads. Sequences were annotated with PyIR, a Python wrapper for IgBLAST v1.9, using IMGT germline references to assign V/J genes and CDR3. Any read was removed if the V/J assignment was weak (E-value above 1e-6), the CDR3 was missing, or the read contained stop codons, out-of-frame junctions, or ambiguous translated residues. V3J clonotypes were defined by identical inferred V gene, J gene, and CDR3 amino acid sequence. To compute the percentage overlap between repertoires, the number of shared unique clonotypes was divided by the size of the smaller repertoire. Three approaches were used to assess repertoire richness: RTK rarefaction, the Chao1 estimator, and Recon v2.1 estimates of unobserved clonotypes. For all TCRbeta clonotypes obtained by the gDNA method from four donors, generation probabilities were computed with OLGA. Entries here come from immuneACCESS through TCRdb and include only in-frame sequences with V and J called. Some clones fail to appear in such tables; in the studies checked, an unresolved V gene covers under half of the shortfall, and the cause of the remainder is unknown. V and J calls plus clone size are reproduced from that table; the DNA served to infer D and trimming. The sample includes roughly 2.6 million clones, with around nine tenths observed a single time. Around 0.14% of the sample rests with the top ten.

The research as a whole found: Sampling was restricted to blood, and TCR repertoires in tissue are likely to differ from TCR repertoires in blood. Higher generation probabilities were observed for clonotypes shared by all four sorted-subset donors than for non-shared clonotypes. Incomplete sequencing was indicated by rarefaction of sorted-subset datasets, despite the large sequencing depth. Sharing across a few donors was observed for approximately 4.6% of naive CD4, less than 4% of naive CD8, roughly 2.4% of memory CD4, and around 0.42% of memory CD8 clonotypes. Based on pairwise subsampling, the degree of clonotype sharing among donors was expected to be affected by sequencing depth. Naive subsets generally had larger estimated clonotype richness than memory subsets did. Because the study included a small number of donors, the genetic and exposure-history diversity represented was limited.

The rearrangement combines TRBV5-1 with TRBJ2-5; the D gene is not confidently resolved. This TCR was sampled from a man younger than 35 in good health. Source material: naive CD4+ T cells sorted from blood. In the paper's terms, the cell subset or site label means: CD45RA+ positively selected. The CDR3 region: CASSYFGAGTQYF. The DNA sequence is as follows: TGCGCCAGCAGCTATTTCGGTGCCGGGACCCAGTACTTC. Where the CDR3 stops, the reference TRBV5-1 and TRBJ2-5 genes take over; the full variable domain is KAGVTQTPRYLIKTRGQQVTLSCSPISGHRSVSWYQQTPGQGLQFLFEYFSETQRNKGNFPGRFSGRQFSNSRSEMNVSTLELGDSALYLCASSYFGAGTQYFGPGTRLLVL.